What follows are 23 T cell receptor beta chains derived from one specimen sequenced in a study of T-cell memory formation after mild COVID-19. TCRdb called the 5' RACE reads again in MiXCR, with one record for every CDR3 protein. The table has approximately 480,000 distinct CDR3 sequences, 15% to 20% seen once. Material for sequencing was PBMCs or a T cell subset sorted from them (not recorded which). Receptors were obtained from an adult woman who had mild COVID-19 (a few samples of this study predate the infection). Cell type and time point are not known.

The rearrangement joins TRBV27 to TRBJ1-3, with 7 bases that match TRBD1. Trimming cost V 6 bases and J 0 bases; bases outside gene matches: 14. There are 18 residues in the CDR3. Per the germline V gene, CDR1 is MNHEY and CDR2 is SMNVEV (reference sequence). The CDR3 sequence: CASSTGTDALSSGNTIYF. In DNA, the CDR3 is TGTGCCAGCAGCACCGGGACAGACGCCCTTAGCTCTGGAAACACCATATATTTT.

The CDR3 DNA is TGTGCCAGCAGCCCCGAGATCGGGGAGCTGTTTTTT. This translates into CASSPEIGELFF. The chain joins TRBV12-3 or TRBV12-4 to TRBJ2-2; D is ambiguous. This CDR3 has 12 amino acids. Trimming pared 6 bases from V and 7 bases from J, leaving 9 bases between.

This clonotype has only a few counts. Written as DNA, the CDR3 is TGTGCCAGCAGTCTACCCTCAACAGTTGAAGCTTTCTTT. Its protein product is CASSLPSTVEAFF. V gene TRBV12-3 or TRBV12-4 combines with J gene TRBJ1-1; D unclear. The CDR3 totals 13 residues. The V end lost 5 bases, the J end lost 7 bases, and 14 bases lay between the germline ends.

In its sample, this clonotype was seen a few times. CDR3 sequence (DNA): TGTGCCAGCGGTACGAGAGGGCTGGGCAATCAGCCCCAGCATTTT. Its protein product is CASGTRGLGNQPQHF. The chain couples TRBV27 to TRBJ1-5; D not resolved. The V gene's germline CDR1 is MNHEY and CDR2 SMNVEV (reference sequence). Trimming shortened V by 8 bases and J by 2 bases, and 16 bases separated the two germline ends. The CDR3 runs to 15 residues.

V usage is TRBV5-1 and J usage is TRBJ1-1; 11 bases are shared with TRBD1. CDR3 length equals 16 residues. The ends lost 1 base at V and 0 bases at J; junction bases unmatched: 2. Germline V gene lookup returns CDR1 SGHRS and CDR2 YFSETQ. Here the CDR3 DNA reads TGCGCCAGCAGCTTGAGGGACAGGGGGATGAACACTGAAGCTTTCTTT. Protein product: CASSLRDRGMNTEAFF.

This chain joins TRBV7-3 and TRBJ2-1; TRBD2 matches at 8 bases. J lost 4 bases, V lost 5 bases, and 7 bases had no gene match. The CDR3 has 15 amino acids. The germline CDR1 and CDR2 sequences are SGHTA and FQGTGA. The chain's CDR3 is CASSPGGGGYNEQFF. In DNA, the CDR3 is TGTGCCAGCAGCCCCGGGGGGGGTGGGTACAATGAGCAGTTCTTC.

This clonotype turned up a few times. CDR3 sequence: CSARTGHNEQFF. The CDR3 DNA sequence: TGCAGTGCTCGAACAGGGCACAATGAGCAGTTCTTC. J is TRBJ2-1 and V is TRBV20-1; D is perhaps TRBD1 (6 bases). CDR3 size: 12 residues. Trimming took off 5 bases at V and 5 bases at J, with 10 bases between the two ends. Germline V gives CDR1 DFQATT, CDR2 SNEGSKA (reference sequence).

This chain connects TRBV30 to TRBJ1-2; TRBD1 matches 7 bases. The V and J ends lost 8 bases and 6 bases, in that order; junction bases with no gene match: 12. Germline CDR1 reads GTSNPN; CDR2 reads SVGIG (reference sequence). This CDR3 spans 13 amino acids. The CDR3 DNA follows: TGTGCCCGCGCTGCGGGACAGCAGGATGGCTACACCTTC. Its protein is CARAAGQQDGYTF.

This clonotype was observed a handful of times. The chain uses TRBV29-1 and TRBJ2-3, with D unclear. This CDR3 contains 13 residues. Germline CDR1 reads SQVTM; CDR2 reads ANQGSEA. The V end lost 4 bases, the J end lost 2 bases, and 10 bases lay between the germline ends. The CDR3 DNA reads TGCAGCGTTGCTGGATGGTTCACAGATACGCAGTATTTT. Amino acids: CSVAGWFTDTQYF.

This rearrangement joins TRBV20-1 to TRBJ2-1, with D possibly TRBD1 on 6 matching bases. This CDR3 has 13 residues. The germline CDR1 and CDR2 sequences are DFQATT and SNEGSKA (reference sequence). The V end was cut by 7 bases, the J end by 6 bases, with 16 bases between. The DNA of the CDR3 is TGCAGTGGAGGGGGAGCCGGACGCAATGAGCAGTTCTTC. This codes for CSGGGAGRNEQFF.

The V gene is TRBV6-5, the J gene TRBJ1-2; D ambiguous. The CDR3 is made up of 15 amino acids. Germline V lookup: CDR1 MNHEY, CDR2 SVGAGI. V was cut by 2 bases and J by 1 base, with 11 bases left in between. Here the CDR3 DNA reads TGTGCCAGCAGTTACGCTCCAGGTGTTAACTATGGCTACACCTTC. Residues: CASSYAPGVNYGYTF.

This rearrangement joins TRBV7-2 to TRBJ2-7; D gene unclear. The germline V gene encodes CDR1 SGHTA and CDR2 FQGNSA. This CDR3 contains 15 residues. The germline V and J ends were trimmed by 0 bases and 1 base, with 10 bases remaining between them. CDR3 sequence: CASSLALGLSYEQYF. The CDR3 DNA sequence: TGTGCCAGCAGCTTAGCGCTCGGCCTTTCCTACGAGCAGTACTTC.

This clonotype was recorded at least ten times. The chain joins TRBV7-9 to TRBJ1-1; no reliable D call. The CDR3 length is 15 residues. Trimming removed 0 bases from V and 1 base from J, with 9 bases in between. CDR1 is SEHNR and CDR2 is FQNEAQ in the germline V gene (reference sequence). The CDR3 sequence: CASSLAATGNTEAFF. The CDR3 coding sequence is TGTGCCAGCAGCTTAGCGGCGACGGGGAACACTGAAGCTTTCTTT. Looking up the rest from reference TRBV7-9 and TRBJ1-1 gives the full variable domain: DTGVSQNPRHKITKRGQNVTFRCDPISEHNRLYWYRQTLGQGPEFLTYFQNEAQLEKSRLLSDRFSAERPKGSFSTLEIQRTEQGDSAMYLCASSLAATGNTEAFFGQGTRLTVV.

This chain joins TRBV6-2 or TRBV6-3 and TRBJ2-1, with 11 bases identical to TRBD2. CDR1 and CDR2 from the germline V gene are MNHEY and SVGEGT. This CDR3 is 15 amino acids long. The trim removed 9 bases at V and 8 bases at J, leaving 12 bases unmatched. The CDR3 region has the DNA TGTGCCAGTAGACAGCCCAGGACTAGCGGGTATGAGCAGTTCTTC. Its translation: CASRQPRTSGYEQFF.

The chain couples TRBV5-1 to TRBJ2-1; 7 nucleotides line up with TRBD1. From germline, CDR1 is SGHRS and CDR2 YFSETQ. V shed 0 bases, J shed 5 bases, and the junction held 5 bases outside the gene matches. The CDR3 loop spans 15 amino acids. CDR3 nucleotides: TGCGCCAGCAGCTTGGGGGACAGCCGAAACAATGAGCAGTTCTTC. It yields the protein CASSLGDSRNNEQFF.

There are a few counts of this clonotype. The rearrangement joins TRBV6-5 to TRBJ2-1, with D possibly called TRBD1 or TRBD2 (6 bases each). Germline V CDR1 and CDR2: MNHEY, SVGAGI. V was trimmed by 5 bases and J by 4 bases, leaving 15 bases between them. The length of the CDR3 is 15 residues. For the CDR3, the DNA is TGTGCCAGCAGTAGACCAGGGGCGGGATACAATGAGCAGTTCTTC. It is translated as CASSRPGAGYNEQFF.

The sample holds a few counts of this clonotype. This chain connects TRBV7-3 to TRBJ2-3, with 14 bases matching TRBD2. This CDR3 has 17 residues. Germline CDR1 SGHTA, CDR2 FQGTGA. V lost 5 bases and J lost 3; bases outside the gene matches: 7. CDR3 loop: CASSTGLAGAGTDTQYF. CDR3 in DNA: TGTGCCAGCAGCACGGGACTAGCGGGAGCGGGTACAGATACGCAGTATTTT.

This clonotype was counted between two and nine times. The rearrangement links TRBV12-3 or TRBV12-4 to TRBJ2-7, with D tentatively TRBD1 or TRBD2 (5 bases each). V gave up 5 bases and J gave up 1 base, with 15 bases separating them. The CDR3 covers 15 residues. The CDR3 loop reads CASSPRLGPSYEQYF. The CDR3 DNA follows: TGTGCCAGCAGTCCCCGGTTGGGACCTTCCTACGAGCAGTACTTC.

This clonotype was counted a few times. The V call is TRBV15, the J call TRBJ2-1; TRBD1 aligns across 11 bases. V lost 0 bases and J lost 4; bases outside the gene matches: 8. Germline CDR1 reads LNHNV; CDR2 reads YYDKDF (reference sequence). CDR3 size: 18 residues. The CDR3 protein is CATSRDYRDRGSYNEQFF. The CDR3 DNA is TGTGCCACCAGCAGAGACTACCGGGACAGGGGGTCTTACAATGAGCAGTTCTTC.

This clonotype was detected a few times. The V and J genes are TRBV5-1 and TRBJ2-2, with 9 bases fitting TRBD2. The CDR3 runs to 16 residues. With V trimmed by 4 bases and J by 4 bases, 8 bases remained unmatched. In germline, CDR1 is SGHRS, CDR2 YFSETQ. The CDR3 is CASSVAGGPRTGELFF. In DNA, the CDR3 is TGCGCCAGCAGCGTCGCGGGGGGGCCTCGCACCGGGGAGCTGTTTTTT.

This clonotype has more than one count but fewer than ten. The chain carries TRBV18 and TRBJ2-3; the match to TRBD1 covers 7 bases. With V trimmed by 6 bases and J by 0 bases, 12 bases remained unmatched. The CDR3 has 17 residues. Germline CDR1 KGHSH, CDR2 LQKENI. This CDR3 is CASSFSGTAMSTDTQYF. DNA for the CDR3: TGTGCCAGCTCCTTCTCTGGGACAGCCATGAGCACAGATACGCAGTATTTT. Complete variable domain (other parts from reference TRBV18 and TRBJ2-3): NAGVMQNPRHLVRRRGQEARLRCSPMKGHSHVYWYRQLPEEGLKFMVYLQKENIIDESGMPKERFSAEFPKEGPSILRIQQVVRGDSAAYFCASSFSGTAMSTDTQYFGPGTRLTVL.

This clonotype was seen a handful of times. The rearrangement uses TRBV20-1 and TRBJ2-5; 13 bases align to TRBD2. Per the germline V gene, CDR1 is DFQATT and CDR2 is SNEGSKA (reference sequence). The CDR3 length is 15 residues. The V and J ends lost 3 bases and 4 bases, in that order; junction bases with no gene match: 5. The CDR3, as DNA: TGCAGTGCTAGGGAAGGACTAGCGGGAGCAGAGACCCAGTACTTC. It yields the protein CSAREGLAGAETQYF.

This chain links TRBV3-1 with TRBJ2-7; TRBD1 agrees at 7 bases. Per the germline V gene, CDR1 is LGHDT and CDR2 is YNNKEL (reference sequence). J lost 4 bases, V lost 5 bases, and 8 bases had no gene match. The CDR3 covers 14 residues. CDR3 sequence (DNA): TGTGCCAGCAGCGGAAGACAGGGAAGATACGAGCAGTACTTC. Amino acids: CASSGRQGRYEQYF.